The entry below gives a single TCR beta chain sequence along with its context. Original processing methods: Amplifying reference gene primers gave estimates of nucleated cell counts. The assay was immunoSEQ multiplex PCR, and TCRdb's table has in-frame clones only and misses some. The V and J calls and the clone size are those of that table, but D and trimming were determined from the DNA. The sample has 25,000 to 35,000 clones; 65% to 90% are singletons. These data originate in a study of blood T cell repertoires in COVID-19. Turning to the study itself: There were acute and convalescent COVID-19 samples, and they came from the United States, Italy and Spain. Nucleic acid was either cDNA or gDNA, and it came from T cells, B-cell-depleted T cells, or PBMCs.

The germline CDR1 and CDR2 sequences are SGHRS and YFSETQ. The ends were cut back, 5 bases at V and 5 bases at J, with 9 bases in the middle. The CDR3 is made up of 12 amino acids. The sequence came from a man of 80 years or more with active COVID-19. Sequencing was carried out using peripheral blood. The chain recombines TRBV5-1 with TRBJ2-3, with unresolved D. Written as DNA, the CDR3 is TGCGCCAGCAGTTCAGGCAGAGATACGCAGTATTTT. Translation gives CASSSGRDTQYF.